This TCR beta chain was recorded in a study of blood T cell repertoires in COVID-19. Study information: The samples span acute and convalescent COVID-19 from the United States, Italy and Spain. Sample material is recorded as cDNA or gDNA derived from T cells, B-cell-depleted T cells, or PBMCs.

The table lists this clone with a count of one. Germline V gives CDR1 LNHDA, CDR2 SQIVND (reference sequence). V was pared by 6 bases and J by 2 bases, with 3 bases of the junction left unmatched. The CDR3 has 14 amino acids. As handled by the study authors: For nucleated cells, counts were estimated from reference gene primer amplification. The data were produced by immunoSEQ multiplex PCR, yet TCRdb's version contains in-frame clones alone and is incomplete. V and J calls and clone size are given by that table; D and trimming were obtained from the DNA. Counted here are fewer than 90,000 clones, more than 70% occurring once; the ten biggest clones make up roughly an eighth.

The chain joins TRBV19 to TRBJ2-5; TRBD1 agrees at 10 bases. Specimen: peripheral blood. The sequence was obtained from a woman over 75 with acute or convalescent COVID-19. This CDR3 reads CASRGQGLQETQYF. DNA for the CDR3: TGTGCCAGTAGGGGACAGGGGCTTCAAGAGACCCAGTACTTC.